The source of this T cell receptor (beta chain) is a study of T cell changes during pregnancy in multiple sclerosis. The data were produced by immunoSEQ multiplex PCR, yet TCRdb's version contains in-frame clones alone and is incomplete. This sample yields 37,000 or so clones, of which more than 90% are seen a single time; roughly 0.39% belongs to the top ten. Germline lookup yields CDR1 MNHEY and CDR2 SMNVEV (reference sequence). The V end was cut by 1 base, the J end by 5 bases, with 9 bases between. The CDR3 is 13 residues long. V is TRBV27 and J is TRBJ2-7, with D hard to call. This sequence was found in a female donor with multiple sclerosis, enrolled in a pregnancy study. Specimen: CD4+ T cells from peripheral blood mononuclear cells, collected in the second trimester of pregnancy. In nucleotides, the CDR3 is TGTGCCAGCAGTTTATTAAACTATGACGAGCAGTACTTC. Protein product: CASSLLNYDEQYF.